Included here is one T cell receptor beta chain sequence, with context. The antigen is unknown. The data belong to a study of human T cells and chemical hapten exposure. Study context: Sensitization was performed using 2% DPC on an approximately 2 cm by approximately 2 cm upper inner arm skin site. Patients' scalps got diphenylcyclopropenone weekly throughout the approximately 25-week study. TCR yield per sample varied, mainly due to pooled library volumes.

The time point was: patch test 2, 6 weeks after DPC sensitization. Documented treatment: therapeutic diphenylcyclopropenone sensitization with weekly scalp DPC. Each CDR3 protein gets one entry after TCRdb re-called the RACE reads with MiXCR. Here the sample spans roughly 92,000 distinct CDR3 sequences, roughly an eighth being singletons. General observations from the study: Significantly more large CDR3 similarity clusters were formed by expanded TCRs than by controls.

Per the germline V gene, CDR1 is MNHNY and CDR2 is SVGAGI (reference sequence). The J segment lost 2 bases and the V segment lost 8 bases, leaving 18 bases of the junction unmatched. The CDR3 runs 17 residues. The TCR comes from a middle-aged woman with alopecia areata. Some clones in this sample may be carry-over from other donors' samples. The rearrangement uses TRBV6-6 and TRBJ2-7; 7 bases align to TRBD2. The starting material was whole blood, obtained in connection with sensitization to the hapten diphenylcyclopropenone (DPC). DNA of the CDR3: TGTGCCAGCGGCGACTCCACGGGCGGGAGAGCTCCCTACGAGCAGTACTTC. Protein product: CASGDSTGGRAPYEQYF.